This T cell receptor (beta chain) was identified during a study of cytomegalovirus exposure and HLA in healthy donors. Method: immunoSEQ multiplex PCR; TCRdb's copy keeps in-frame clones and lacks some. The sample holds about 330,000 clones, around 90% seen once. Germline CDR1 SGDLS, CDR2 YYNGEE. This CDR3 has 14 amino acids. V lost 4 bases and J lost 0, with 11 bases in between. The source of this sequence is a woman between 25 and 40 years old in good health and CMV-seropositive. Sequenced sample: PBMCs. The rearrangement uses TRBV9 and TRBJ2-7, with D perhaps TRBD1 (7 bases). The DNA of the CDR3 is TGTGCCAGCAGCCCCAGGGGGGACTCCTACGAGCAGTACTTC. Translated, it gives CASSPRGDSYEQYF. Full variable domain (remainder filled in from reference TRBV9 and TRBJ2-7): DSGVTQTPKHLITATGQRVTLRCSPRSGDLSVYWYQQSLDQGLQFLIQYYNGEERAKGNILERFSAQQFPDLHSELNLSSLELGDSALYFCASSPRGDSYEQYFGPGTRLTVT.